The 10 T cell receptor beta chains presented below share a single source sample, sequenced in a study of CD8+CD57+ T cells in acquired aplastic anemia. Patients included in sequencing had previously demonstrated CD8+CD57+ cell expansion by flow cytometry. TCR beta VDJ and CDR3 were profiled, and genomic DNA was the template. TCRdb redid the calling of the reads with MiXCR, one entry per CDR3 protein. The table has some 120,000 distinct CDR3 sequences, about 40% seen once. Sequences were obtained from sorted CD4+, CD8+, or CD8+CD57+ T cells (not recorded which) from PBMCs. The receptors were sampled from a human donor with aplastic anemia.

The chain couples TRBV10-1 to TRBJ2-7; 8 nucleotides match TRBD2. The CDR3 contains 14 residues. V shed 6 bases and J 2 bases; nucleotides not matched to a gene: 6. Per germline, CDR1 WNHNN and CDR2 SYGVQD (reference sequence). The CDR3 nucleotides are TGCGCCAGCAGGCGGACTAGCCAACCCTACGAGCAGTACTTC. It specifies CASRRTSQPYEQYF.

The genes are TRBV25-1 and TRBJ2-5; tentatively, D is TRBD2 (5 bases). V lost 4 bases to trimming and J lost 2 bases, with 14 bases between them. CDR3 length equals 15 residues. Germline loops: CDR1 MGHDK, CDR2 SYGVNS. The CDR3 spells CASSAAGRSQETQYF. The CDR3 DNA follows: TGTGCCAGCAGTGCGGCTGGGAGAAGTCAAGAGACCCAGTACTTC.

This clonotype showed up many times. V and J are TRBV2 and TRBJ2-6; the D is unclear. Germline loops: CDR1 SNHLY, CDR2 FYNNEI. The CDR3 extends over 16 amino acids. V lost 6 bases and J 4 bases, leaving 16 bases between the germline ends. CDR3: CASRTTSSAGANVLTF. In DNA form, the CDR3 reads TGTGCCAGCAGAACGACCTCAAGCGCGGGGGCCAACGTCCTGACTTTC.

V and J are TRBV11-2 and TRBJ2-3, with 15 nucleotides matching TRBD2. Germline trimming cut 2 bases from V and 6 bases from J; bases unmatched to any gene: 6. The CDR3 runs to 17 residues. CDR1 SGHAT and CDR2 FQNNGV come from the germline V gene. CDR3 loop: CASSLRTSGGAGDTQYF. The CDR3 coding sequence is TGTGCCAGCAGCTTACGGACTAGCGGGGGGGCAGGGGATACGCAGTATTTT.

This clonotype showed up many times. This chain joins TRBV13 and TRBJ1-2, with 11 nucleotides matching TRBD1. The V segment lost 5 bases and the J segment 4 bases; nucleotides outside the gene matches: 12. There are 17 residues in the CDR3. Germline V CDR1 and CDR2: PRHDT, FYEKMQ (reference sequence). CDR3 nucleotide sequence: TGTGCCAGCAGCCTAGACCCCGGGACAGGGGGAGGCTATGGCTACACCTTC. Protein product: CASSLDPGTGGGYGYTF.

The chain combines TRBV6-2 or TRBV6-3 with TRBJ2-7; 12 bases fit TRBD1. The germline V gene has CDR1 MNHEY and CDR2 SVGEGT. The V gene end was trimmed by 5 bases and the J gene end by 2 bases; junction bases not matched to a gene: 4. The CDR3 spans 15 residues. The chain's CDR3 is CASSVGQGAPYEQYF. CDR3 DNA sequence: TGTGCCAGCAGTGTGGGACAGGGGGCTCCCTACGAGCAGTACTTC.

Many counts were recorded for this clonotype. CDR3 sequence: CASSLGAGGEKLFF. The CDR3 nucleotides read TGTGCCAGCAGCTTGGGGGCCGGGGGGGAAAAACTGTTTTTT. This chain connects TRBV7-6 to TRBJ1-4; tentatively, D is TRBD1 (6 bases). Per the germline V gene, CDR1 is SGHVS and CDR2 is FNYEAQ. Deletions cut 3 bases from V and 8 bases from J, with 13 bases between. The CDR3 totals 14 residues. Full variable domain (outside the CDR3, taken from reference TRBV7-6 and TRBJ1-4): GAGVSQSPRYKVTKRGQDVALRCDPISGHVSLYWYRQALGQGPEFLTYFNYEAQQDKSGLPNDRFSAERPEGSISTLTIQRTEQRDSAMYRCASSLGAGGEKLFFGSGTQLSVL.

The CDR3: CASSAGTRPYNEQFF. The CDR3 DNA follows: TGTGCCAGCAGCGCCGGGACAAGGCCTTACAATGAGCAGTTCTTC. The chain combines TRBV4-2 with TRBJ2-1; D possibly corresponds to TRBD1 (6 bases). CDR3 length: 15 amino acids. Germline V gene data show CDR1 as LGHNA and CDR2 as YNFKEQ. Trimming removed 5 bases from V and 4 bases from J, with 15 bases in between.

The chain couples TRBV25-1 to TRBJ2-1; D not resolved. Trimming shortened V by 4 bases and J by 0 bases, and 13 bases separated the two germline ends. The germline CDR1 and CDR2 sequences are MGHDK and SYGVNS. This CDR3 spans 16 amino acids. CDR3 DNA: TGTGCCAGCAGTGCAGGTTCGAGTTTCTCCTACAATGAGCAGTTCTTC. Amino acids: CASSAGSSFSYNEQFF.

This clonotype showed up just a few times. The gene calls are TRBV6-1 and TRBJ2-6; D remains ambiguous. Germline CDR1 MNHNS, CDR2 SASEGT. The CDR3 contains 15 residues. Between the trimmed V and J ends, which lost 6 bases and 0 bases, there was a span of 9 bases. CDR3 region: CASSGSRSGANVLTF. DNA for the CDR3: TGTGCCAGCAGCGGCTCCCGCTCTGGGGCCAACGTCCTGACTTTC.